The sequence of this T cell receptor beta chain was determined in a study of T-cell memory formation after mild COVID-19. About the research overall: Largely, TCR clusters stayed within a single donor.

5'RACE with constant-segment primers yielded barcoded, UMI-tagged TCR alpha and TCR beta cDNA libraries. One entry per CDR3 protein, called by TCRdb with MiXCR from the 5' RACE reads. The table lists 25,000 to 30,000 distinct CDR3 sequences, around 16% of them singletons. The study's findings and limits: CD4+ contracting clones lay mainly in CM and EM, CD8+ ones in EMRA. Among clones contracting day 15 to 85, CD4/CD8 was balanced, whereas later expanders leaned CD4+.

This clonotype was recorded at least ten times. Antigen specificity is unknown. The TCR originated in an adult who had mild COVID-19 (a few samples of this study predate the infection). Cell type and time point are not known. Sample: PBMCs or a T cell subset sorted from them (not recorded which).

The CDR3 loop reads CATSDLRDTQYF. For the CDR3, the DNA is TGTGCCACCAGTGATTTGCGAGATACGCAGTATTTT. The chain couples TRBV24-1 to TRBJ2-3; D not resolved. Between the trimmed V and J ends, which lost 0 bases and 5 bases, there was a span of 2 bases. CDR1 is KGHDR and CDR2 is SFDVKD in the germline V gene. The CDR3 is 12 amino acids.